This T cell receptor beta chain was retrieved from a study of cytomegalovirus exposure and HLA in healthy donors. Study summary: Researchers previously reported finding fewer than 120 million unique TCR beta sequences from approximately 190 million T cells.

V lost 5 bases and J lost 1, with 14 bases in between. The CDR3 sequence is 15 residues long. Per the germline V gene, CDR1 is SGHTA and CDR2 is FQGNSA. The study's findings and limits: In most subjects, TCR beta sequences reportedly gave accurate predictions of HLA-A and HLA-B alleles. Later analysis demonstrated an association between a missense DCLRE1C variant and TCR beta V- and J-gene trimming.

The PCR used 60 Vbeta and 13 Jbeta primers. Some clones are missing from TCRdb's copy, which holds only in-frame ones; the method was immunoSEQ multiplex PCR. The sample consists of around 98,000 clones, 70% of them appearing once. To note about this clone: Its target is not known.

The V call is TRBV7-2, the J call TRBJ1-1; possibly TRBD1 for D (6 bases). The receptor was derived from a man aged 50-59 years in good health and CMV-seronegative. Sequenced material: PBMCs. CDR3 sequence (DNA): TGTGCCAGCAGCCCTCCGGGACACAAGAACACTGAAGCTTTCTTT. This gives the protein CASSPPGHKNTEAFF. The whole variable domain, filled in from reference TRBV7-2 and TRBJ1-1, reads GAGVSQSPSNKVTEKGKDVELRCDPISGHTALYWYRQSLGQGLEFLIYFQGNSAPDKSGLPSDRFSAERTGGSVSTLTIQRTQQEDSAVYLCASSPPGHKNTEAFFGQGTRLTVV.